This T cell receptor beta chain was profiled in a study of T cell changes during pregnancy in multiple sclerosis. CDR3 length: 18 amino acids. The V end lost 3 bases, the J end lost 0 bases, and 18 bases lay between the germline ends. Germline-derived CDR1 and CDR2 are SGDLS and YYNGEE. Profiled with immunoSEQ multiplex PCR; TCRdb holds only in-frame clones, not every one. The sample holds more than 30,000 clones, around 92% seen once. Sequenced sample: PBMCs (not recorded whether the cells were cultured). The receptor's source is a female donor with multiple sclerosis, enrolled in a pregnancy study. The gene calls are TRBV9 and TRBJ2-2; a possible D gene is TRBD2 (7 bases). CDR3 in amino acids: CASSGSPGGSANTGELFF. DNA for the CDR3: TGTGCCAGCAGCGGGAGTCCGGGGGGCTCCGCGAACACCGGGGAGCTGTTTTTT.